Listed here are 27 T cell receptor beta chains from one sample, sequenced in a study of blood T cells in healthy people across ages. With a J-beta primer mix and a sample-barcoded 5' primer, a second PCR ran 7 to 11 cycles. TCRdb reprocessed the 5' RACE reads via MiXCR and lists one record per CDR3 protein. Seen here are about 680,000 distinct CDR3 sequences, roughly 50% observed once, and the top ten hold around 32%. The sequencing input was blood. These receptors all come from a woman aged 60-75 years in good health.

This clonotype has just a few counts. This chain uses TRBV29-1 with TRBJ1-4, with D hard to call. The CDR3 runs to 14 residues. With 6 bases removed from V and 7 bases from J, the gap between germline ends came to 18 bases. Germline CDR1 reads SQVTM; CDR2 reads ANQGSEA. The CDR3 coding sequence is TGCAGCGTGGGTGTATCGGGTAACAGTGAAAAACTGTTTTTT. As protein: CSVGVSGNSEKLFF.

V and J are TRBV6-2 or TRBV6-3 and TRBJ2-7; 11 bases fit TRBD2. The CDR3 is 14 amino acids. From germline, CDR1 is MNHEY and CDR2 SVGEGT. The trim removed 7 bases at V and 3 bases at J, leaving 5 bases unmatched. In DNA form, the CDR3 reads TGTGCCAGCATTCCGGGGACTAGCGGCTACGAGCAGTACTTC. It encodes CASIPGTSGYEQYF.

The chain combines TRBV5-8 with TRBJ2-7; unclear D gene. The CDR3 extends over 14 amino acids. CDR1 is SGHTS and CDR2 is YDEGEE in the germline V gene. Between the trimmed V and J ends, which lost 0 bases and 2 bases, there was a span of 9 bases. CDR3 protein: CASSLGPKTYEQYF. The CDR3 DNA follows: TGTGCCAGCAGCTTGGGGCCGAAGACCTACGAGCAGTACTTC.

The chain has TRBV27 and TRBJ2-7; TRBD2 aligns across 7 bases. CDR3 length: 15 residues. Germline CDR1 and CDR2: MNHEY and SMNVEV (reference sequence). The trim removed 2 bases at V and 0 bases at J, leaving 4 bases unmatched. CDR3 nucleotide sequence: TGTGCCAGCAGTTTACTGCGGGGGTACTCCTACGAGCAGTACTTC. Its translation is CASSLLRGYSYEQYF.

The chain couples TRBV7-3 to TRBJ2-1, with a possible D match to TRBD1 (5 bases). The germline V gene has CDR1 SGHTA and CDR2 FQGTGA. V shed 3 bases and J shed 7 bases, with 10 bases lying between them. The CDR3 totals 13 residues. The DNA of the CDR3 is TGTGCCAGCAGCTTGGGGCAAGCAAATGAGCAGTTCTTC. This sequence encodes CASSLGQANEQFF.

The chain recombines TRBV3-1 with TRBJ2-1; 11 bases map to TRBD2. The CDR3 extends over 13 amino acids. Germline V gene data show CDR1 as LGHDT and CDR2 as YNNKEL (reference sequence). The V segment lost 3 bases and the J segment 14 bases; nucleotides outside the gene matches: 6. CDR3 nucleotide sequence: TGTGCCAGCAGCCACCCCGGGACTAGCGGAAAGTTCTTC. The encoded protein is CASSHPGTSGKFF.

This chain links TRBV20-1 with TRBJ2-5; the D gene is possibly TRBD2 (5 bases). The DNA matches TRBJ2-7 better at its end, which makes the J call doubtful. This CDR3 has 14 amino acids. The germline V gene encodes CDR1 DFQATT and CDR2 SNEGSKA (reference sequence). CDR3 coding DNA: TGCAGTGCTAGAGACCCGGAGAGGAGGTACGAGCAGTACTTC. Residues: CSARDPERRYEQYF.

Many counts were recorded for this clonotype. V gene TRBV25-1 combines with J gene TRBJ1-2; 7 bases match TRBD1. The V segment lost 4 bases and the J segment 2 bases; nucleotides outside the gene matches: 4. The CDR3 has 14 residues. CDR1 is MGHDK and CDR2 is SYGVNS in the germline V gene. The CDR3: CASSGQGRNYGYTF. The CDR3 coding sequence is TGTGCCAGCAGTGGACAGGGAAGGAACTATGGCTACACCTTC.

As DNA, the CDR3 is TGTGCCACCAGTGACGCCGACCCTCGAGCGGGACTGTTAGTTACGCAGTATTTT. Its protein product is CATSDADPRAGLLVTQYF. This chain joins TRBV24-1 and TRBJ2-3; 7 bases line up with TRBD2. Germline V lookup: CDR1 KGHDR, CDR2 SFDVKD. V trimming: 4 bases; J trimming: 8 bases; junction bases outside the gene matches: 20. This CDR3 spans 18 amino acids.

The chain uses TRBV5-8 and TRBJ2-7; 7 nucleotides align to TRBD1. Germline trimming cut 4 bases from V and 7 bases from J; bases unmatched to any gene: 11. CDR3 length equals 14 residues. From germline, CDR1 is SGHTS and CDR2 YDEGEE. The CDR3 DNA reads as TGTGCCAGCAGCCCGGGACAGACCTGGGGGGAGCAGTACTTC. Its protein is CASSPGQTWGEQYF.

Worth noting for this clonotype: Since the CDR3 does not end with the conserved phenylalanine or tryptophan, this likely comes from a read error. It is unclear where the CDR3 begins or ends on the DNA, so no DNA is shown, and the CDR3 is as TCRdb lists it. The chain uses TRBV2 and TRBJ1-2. CDR1 is SNHLY and CDR2 is FYNNEI in the germline V gene. Both ends counted, the CDR3 spans 12 residues. The CDR3 here is CAGDVAGDGYTC.

In its sample, this clonotype was seen a few times. This sequence joins TRBV5-5 and TRBJ2-7; no clear D gene. In germline, CDR1 is SGHKS, CDR2 YYEKEE (reference sequence). The CDR3 consists of 14 residues. V was clipped by 5 bases and J by 1 base, with 13 bases between them. In nucleotides, the CDR3 is TGTGCCAGCAGGTCCCTCAGTGATTCCTACGAGCAGTACTTC. As protein: CASRSLSDSYEQYF.

This clonotype was recorded a few times. CDR3 amino acids: CSTRNGGTQYF. The CDR3, as DNA: TGCAGCACCAGGAACGGGGGGACCCAGTACTTC. The chain links TRBV29-1 to TRBJ2-5; a weak D match, TRBD2 (6 bases). The CDR3 is made up of 11 amino acids. The V gene lost 8 bases and the J gene lost 7 bases, with 14 bases spanning the gap. Germline CDR1 and CDR2: SQVTM and ANQGSEA.

The chain combines TRBV18 with TRBJ2-7, with unresolved D. The J call could be wrong; TRBJ2-5 is a better fit for the DNA end. CDR3 length equals 13 residues. Germline lookup yields CDR1 KGHSH and CDR2 LQKENI. DNA of the CDR3: TGTGCCAGCTCACCAATGTCAGCGGAGACCCAGTACTTC. Its translation: CASSPMSAETQYF.

In this sample, this clonotype turned up many times. The gene calls are TRBV10-3 and TRBJ1-5, with D possibly being TRBD1 (6 bases). The CDR3 covers 14 residues. V was shortened by 10 bases and J by 6 bases, with 19 bases between the two germline ends. CDR1 is ENHRY and CDR2 is SYGVKD in the germline V gene. The CDR3, as DNA: TGTGCCAGCACCGAAGGGGGTTTGAGTCAGCCCCAGCATTTT. Translated, it gives CASTEGGLSQPQHF.

The CDR3 region is CSAARGENYGYTF. As DNA, the CDR3 is TGCAGTGCTGCCCGAGGGGAGAACTATGGCTACACCTTC. V usage is TRBV20-1 and J usage is TRBJ1-2; a possible D gene is TRBD1 (5 bases). This CDR3 region has 13 residues. Trimming pared 5 bases from V and 2 bases from J, leaving 12 bases between. Germline V gives CDR1 DFQATT, CDR2 SNEGSKA (reference sequence).

CDR3 residues: CASSQTGAKTQYF. In DNA form, the CDR3 reads TGTGCCAGCAGCCAAACCGGGGCCAAGACCCAGTACTTC. The chain recombines TRBV14 with TRBJ2-7; tentatively, D is TRBD1 or TRBD2 (5 bases each). The closer fit of TRBJ2-5 to the DNA end suggests the J call may be wrong. This CDR3 comprises 13 residues. Germline V gene sequence: CDR1 SGHDN, CDR2 FVKESK.

The chain employs TRBV4-3 and TRBJ1-2, with a possible D match to TRBD1 (6 bases). Trimming left V 4 bases short and J 1 base short, with 16 bases between. Germline CDR1 LGHNA, CDR2 YSLEER. The CDR3 spans 16 residues. CDR3 sequence: CASSLHRQEVNYGYTF. DNA for the CDR3: TGCGCCAGCAGCCTCCACCGACAGGAGGTTAACTATGGCTACACCTTC.

The V call is TRBV3-1, the J call TRBJ1-1; TRBD1 agrees at 7 bases. The CDR3 is 15 amino acids. Trimming at V came to 5 bases and at J to 0 bases, leaving 6 bases not matched to a gene. Germline-derived CDR1 and CDR2 are LGHDT and YNNKEL (reference sequence). The CDR3 DNA reads TGTGCCAGCAGCTTTGGCGACAGGGTGAACACTGAAGCTTTCTTT. This gives the protein CASSFGDRVNTEAFF.

The chain recombines TRBV3-1 with TRBJ2-4; the D gene is possibly TRBD1 (5 bases). The DNA end favors TRBJ2-7, so the J call may be wrong. The CDR3 spans 14 residues. The V gene's germline CDR1 is LGHDT and CDR2 YNNKEL (reference sequence). CDR3 residues: CASSQQGIDYEQYF. The CDR3 region has the DNA TGTGCCAGCAGCCAACAGGGTATTGACTACGAGCAGTACTTC.

V gene TRBV9 combines with J gene TRBJ1-1; 10 bases agree with TRBD1. CDR3 length equals 15 residues. Germline CDR1 reads SGDLS; CDR2 reads YYNGEE. The ends lost 3 bases at V and 5 bases at J; junction bases unmatched: 7. The CDR3 is CASSEGDRGETEAFF. The CDR3 coding sequence is TGTGCCAGCAGCGAGGGGGACAGGGGAGAGACTGAAGCTTTCTTT.

This chain uses TRBV3-1 with TRBJ2-5; 11 nucleotides agree with TRBD2. The J call may be wrong; the DNA end is better matched by TRBJ2-1. The CDR3 length is 15 residues. Germline loops: CDR1 LGHDT, CDR2 YNNKEL (reference sequence). In nucleotides, the CDR3 is TGTGCCAGCAGCCAGGGGGCTAGCGGGAGGTATGAGCAGTTCTTC. Residues: CASSQGASGRYEQFF.

This clonotype was detected a few times. The chain joins TRBV6-5 to TRBJ2-1; 7 bases match TRBD2. This CDR3 region has 14 residues. Germline V lookup: CDR1 MNHEY, CDR2 SVGAGI. With V trimmed by 5 bases and J by 7 bases, 8 bases remained unmatched. In nucleotides, the CDR3 is TGTGCCAGCAGTAGGAGGACTAGTTTTAATGAGCAGTTCTTC. This gives the protein CASSRRTSFNEQFF.

This clonotype came up once. The junction departs from the called germline gene at one end, perhaps through a read error. This chain connects TRBV6-5 to TRBJ2-6; D may be TRBD2 (5 bases). The CDR3 has 16 amino acids. Germline V gene sequence: CDR1 MNHEY, CDR2 SVGAGI. The chain's CDR3 is CARSYSGGSGANVLTF. The DNA for the CDR3 is TGTGCCCGCAGTTACTCAGGAGGCTCTGGGGCCAACGTCCTGACTTTC.

The rearrangement joins TRBV20-1 to TRBJ2-1; 14 nucleotides align to TRBD2. Germline-derived CDR1 and CDR2 are DFQATT and SNEGSKA (reference sequence). V gave up 3 bases and J gave up 1 base; unmatched junction bases: 8. The CDR3 spans 18 residues. The CDR3 loop reads CSARAGTSGRGSYNEQFF. CDR3 sequence (DNA): TGCAGTGCTAGGGCCGGGACTAGCGGGAGAGGGTCCTACAATGAGCAGTTCTTC.

This clonotype turned up a few times. This CDR3 reads CSASRGTSGRIEQYF. Here the CDR3 DNA reads TGCAGTGCTAGTAGGGGGACTAGTGGGAGGATCGAGCAGTACTTC. This rearrangement joins TRBV20-1 to TRBJ2-7, with 8 bases lining up with TRBD2. Germline CDR1 and CDR2: DFQATT and SNEGSKA (reference sequence). This CDR3 is 15 amino acids long. After removal of 3 bases from V and 6 bases from J, the junction contained 13 bases not matched to a gene.

This clonotype has just one count. The chain has TRBV11-2 and TRBJ2-3; maybe TRBD2 (6 bases). Germline CDR1 SGHAT, CDR2 FQNNGV. V dropped 5 bases and J dropped 2 bases, with 11 bases sitting between them. The CDR3 has 14 residues. CDR3 DNA: TGTGCCAGCAGCCCGGGACTGACCACAGATACGCAGTATTTT. Amino acids: CASSPGLTTDTQYF.